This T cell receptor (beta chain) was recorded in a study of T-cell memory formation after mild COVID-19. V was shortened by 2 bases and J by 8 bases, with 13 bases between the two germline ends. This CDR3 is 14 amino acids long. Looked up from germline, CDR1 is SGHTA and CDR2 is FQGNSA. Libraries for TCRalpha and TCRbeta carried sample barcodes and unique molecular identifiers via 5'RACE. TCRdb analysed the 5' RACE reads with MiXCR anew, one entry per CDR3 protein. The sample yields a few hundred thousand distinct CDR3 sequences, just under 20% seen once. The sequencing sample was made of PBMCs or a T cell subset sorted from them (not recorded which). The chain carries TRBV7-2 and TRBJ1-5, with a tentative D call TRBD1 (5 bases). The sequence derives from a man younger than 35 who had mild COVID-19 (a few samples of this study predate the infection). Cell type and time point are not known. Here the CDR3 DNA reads TGTGCCAGCAGCTTAATTGGGGGTTTGGAGCCCCAGCATTTT. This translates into CASSLIGGLEPQHF.